This T cell receptor beta chain appears in the sequencing data of a study of blood T cell repertoires in COVID-19. As originally analysed: Researchers report that nucleated cell counts were estimated from reference gene primer amplification. Method: immunoSEQ multiplex PCR; TCRdb's copy keeps in-frame clones and lacks some. The V and J calls and clone size come from that table; D and trimming were worked out from the DNA. The data contain around 310,000 clones, around 90% of them singletons. V shed 0 bases, J shed 2 bases, and the junction held 6 bases outside the gene matches. The CDR3 contains 17 residues. CDR1 LGHDT and CDR2 YNNKEL come from the germline V gene (reference sequence).

The V and J genes are TRBV3-1 (or the pseudogene TRBV3-2) and TRBJ2-3; 9 bases line up with TRBD2. What was sequenced was peripheral blood. This sequence was found in a woman aged 40 to 55 with COVID-19, enrolled during active disease. CDR3 DNA sequence: TGTGCCAGCAGCCAAGATCTCCTAGCGGGACACACAGATACGCAGTATTTT. Its protein is CASSQDLLAGHTDTQYF.